This is a list of T cell receptor beta chains from one sample in a study of blood T cell repertoires in COVID-19. Some clones are missing from TCRdb's copy, which holds only in-frame ones; the method was immunoSEQ multiplex PCR. The sample lists about 210,000 clones, 80% seen once, with around 6.9% in the top ten. The specimen sequenced was peripheral blood. Source of these receptors: a man aged 60-69 years with acute or convalescent COVID-19. The CDR3 runs from the conserved cysteine through the conserved F or W. A D gene is named only where the DNA matches it firmly. Some rows mark clone size as missing; the rest say once, few, many or name a class of expanded clone.

CDR3 protein,CDR3 DNA,J gene,clone size,D gene,V gene
CASLGQGRTQYF,TGTGCCAGCTTAGGGCAGGGTAGGACCCAGTACTTC,TRBJ2-5,few,-,TRBV2
CASSILVTPYEQYF,TGTGCCAGCAGCATCCTAGTGACTCCCTACGAGCAGTACTTC,TRBJ2-7,-,-,TRBV5-6
CASSSGLAADTQYF,TGTGCCAGCAGTTCGGGACTAGCGGCAGATACGCAGTATTTT,TRBJ2-3,once,TRBD2,TRBV27
CASSHGTSRETQYF,TGTGCCAGCAGTCACGGGACTAGCAGAGAGACCCAGTACTTC,TRBJ2-5,-,TRBD2,TRBV6-2/TRBV6-3
CASSTYGLGLAGEDEQFF,TGTGCCAGCAGTACCTACGGCCTGGGACTAGCGGGGGAGGATGAGCAGTTCTTC,TRBJ2-1,-,TRBD2,TRBV6-2/TRBV6-3
CASSPREDYGYTF,TGTGCCAGCAGCCCACGGGAAGACTATGGCTACACCTTC,TRBJ1-2,-,-,TRBV9
CASSVGQGGHEQYF,TGTGCCAGCAGCGTAGGACAGGGAGGCCACGAGCAGTACTTC,TRBJ2-7,few,-,TRBV9
CASSLEWMAGQGNEQYF,TGTGCCAGCAGCTTAGAGTGGATGGCGGGACAGGGGAACGAGCAGTACTTC,TRBJ2-7,-,TRBD1,TRBV7-2
CASSLSAAGTSSTDTQYF,TGTGCCAGCAGTTTAAGTGCGGCGGGTACCTCTAGCACAGATACGCAGTATTTT,TRBJ2-3,-,-,TRBV27
CASSYPGYEQYF,TGTGCCAGCAGTTACCCGGGCTACGAGCAGTACTTC,TRBJ2-7,-,-,TRBV6-5
CASSLTLGGEAFF,TGTGCCAGCAGCTTAACCCTCGGGGGTGAAGCTTTCTTT,TRBJ1-1,-,-,TRBV7-3
CASSPVLWRSPLHF,TGTGCCAGCTCCCCGGTTTTATGGCGGTCACCCCTCCACTTT,TRBJ1-6,-,-,TRBV6-6
CASSPTYYRGRTGELFF,TGTGCCAGCAGCCCGACATACTACAGGGGGCGGACCGGGGAGCTGTTTTTT,TRBJ2-2,-,TRBD1,TRBV16
CASSPGPLAGGPGEQYF,TGCGCCAGCAGCCCTGGACCACTAGCGGGAGGGCCTGGGGAGCAGTACTTC,TRBJ2-7,-,TRBD2,TRBV4-1
CASSQARDSPLHF,TGTGCCAGCAGCCAAGCGCGGGATTCACCCCTCCACTTT,TRBJ1-6,-,-,TRBV4-2
CATSRNLGLAGSNTGELFF,TGTGCCACCAGCAGGAACCTAGGACTAGCGGGTTCGAACACCGGGGAGCTGTTTTTT,TRBJ2-2,-,TRBD2,TRBV15
CASREGGSSGNTIYF,TGTGCCAGCAGGGAGGGGGGGAGCTCTGGAAACACCATATATTTT,TRBJ1-3,-,-,TRBV6-6
CASSANSLNTGELFF,TGTGCCAGCAGCGCAAACTCCCTGAACACCGGGGAGCTGTTTTTT,TRBJ2-2,-,-,TRBV9
CASSELGLARPYEQYF,TGCGCCAGCAGTGAGTTAGGACTAGCGCGCCCCTACGAGCAGTACTTC,TRBJ2-7,many,TRBD2,TRBV10-2
CATSDSGVAGGETQYF,TGTGCCACCAGTGATTCGGGGGTAGCGGGTGGCGAGACCCAGTACTTC,TRBJ2-5,-,TRBD2,TRBV24-1
CASSQGAHEQYF,TGTGCCAGCAGCCAGGGGGCCCACGAGCAGTACTTC,TRBJ2-7,-,-,TRBV3-1/TRBV3-2
CASRGLAYNEQFF,TGTGCCAGCCGGGGACTAGCCTACAATGAGCAGTTCTTC,TRBJ2-1,few,TRBD2,TRBV5-8
CATSPQGGTSGRLAQFF,TGTGCCACCAGCCCTCAAGGGGGGACTAGCGGGAGATTAGCGCAGTTCTTC,TRBJ2-1,-,TRBD2,TRBV15
CATSDPGQGAFEQYF,TGTGCCACCAGTGACCCGGGACAGGGGGCTTTCGAGCAGTACTTC,TRBJ2-7,-,TRBD1,TRBV24-1
CASSQEGGRSYEQYF,TGTGCCAGCAGCCAAGAGGGCGGGAGATCCTACGAGCAGTACTTC,TRBJ2-7,once,TRBD2,TRBV4-2
CASSLGSPFYYGYTF,TGTGCCAGCAGCTTGGGCAGTCCTTTTTACTATGGCTACACCTTC,TRBJ1-2,-,-,TRBV5-4
CASSSLLRREKLFF,TGTGCCAGCAGTTCACTATTACGTAGGGAAAAACTGTTTTTT,TRBJ1-4,few,-,TRBV28
CASSRLTQGAGTEAFF,TGTGCCAGCAGCCGCCTAACTCAGGGGGCTGGCACTGAAGCTTTCTTT,TRBJ1-1,-,TRBD1,TRBV7-2
CASSYGGLAEDTQYF,TGTGCCAGCAGTTACGGGGGACTAGCGGAAGATACGCAGTATTTT,TRBJ2-3,-,TRBD2,TRBV6-5
CASSLGGAVYNSPLHF,TGTGCCAGCAGTTTAGGGGGGGCCGTTTATAATTCACCCCTCCACTTT,TRBJ1-6,-,-,TRBV27
CAIRRDEQYF,TGTGCCATCAGGAGAGACGAGCAGTACTTC,TRBJ2-7,-,-,TRBV10-3
CASSEKPGQGAPGYTF,TGTGCCAGCAGTGAAAAACCCGGACAGGGGGCGCCAGGCTACACCTTC,TRBJ1-2,-,TRBD1,TRBV2
CASSYDVQGLHGNSPLHF,TGTGCCAGCAGTTACGACGTACAGGGGCTCCACGGTAATTCACCCCTCCACTTT,TRBJ1-6,-,TRBD1,TRBV6-2/TRBV6-3
CASSLVSSYGYTF,TGTGCCAGCAGCTTAGTGTCATCCTATGGCTACACCTTC,TRBJ1-2,-,-,TRBV7-9
CASSRGTGVGNTIYF,TGTGCCAGTAGCAGAGGGACAGGGGTTGGAAACACCATATATTTT,TRBJ1-3,few,TRBD1,TRBV19
CAWSVRGGGLAGGYEQYF,TGTGCCTGGAGTGTCCGAGGAGGGGGACTAGCGGGAGGGTACGAGCAGTACTTC,TRBJ2-7,-,TRBD2,TRBV30
CASSGRWRGGAGDTQYF,TGCGCCAGCAGCGGGAGGTGGCGCGGGGGGGCAGGAGATACGCAGTATTTT,TRBJ2-3,-,TRBD2,TRBV4-1
CASSSDTYTDTQYF,TGTGCCAGCAGTTCGGACACCTACACAGATACGCAGTATTTT,TRBJ2-3,-,-,TRBV2
CASTLLGGYSGNTIYF,TGTGCCAGCACCCTGTTAGGCGGCTACTCTGGAAACACCATATATTTT,TRBJ1-3,once,-,TRBV7-2
CASSLGALGANVLTF,TGCGCCAGCAGCTTGGGGGCACTTGGGGCCAACGTCCTGACTTTC,TRBJ2-6,-,-,TRBV5-1
CASSGLGQGNTEAFF,TGCGCCAGCAGCGGGCTGGGACAGGGGAACACTGAAGCTTTCTTT,TRBJ1-1,-,TRBD1,TRBV5-1
CASSQTGNYGYTF,TGTGCCAGCAGTCAGACGGGGAACTATGGCTACACCTTC,TRBJ1-2,-,-,TRBV27
CASSLNRDTEAFF,TGTGCCAGCTCGTTGAACAGGGATACTGAAGCTTTCTTT,TRBJ1-1,few,-,TRBV6-5
CASSPHGQGQGGGYTF,TGCGCCAGCAGCCCCCACGGACAGGGACAGGGGGGAGGCTACACCTTC,TRBJ1-2,few,TRBD1,TRBV4-1
CASSGTGAATNEKLFF,TGCGCCAGCAGCGGGACAGGGGCCGCAACTAATGAAAAACTGTTTTTT,TRBJ1-4,-,TRBD1,TRBV5-1